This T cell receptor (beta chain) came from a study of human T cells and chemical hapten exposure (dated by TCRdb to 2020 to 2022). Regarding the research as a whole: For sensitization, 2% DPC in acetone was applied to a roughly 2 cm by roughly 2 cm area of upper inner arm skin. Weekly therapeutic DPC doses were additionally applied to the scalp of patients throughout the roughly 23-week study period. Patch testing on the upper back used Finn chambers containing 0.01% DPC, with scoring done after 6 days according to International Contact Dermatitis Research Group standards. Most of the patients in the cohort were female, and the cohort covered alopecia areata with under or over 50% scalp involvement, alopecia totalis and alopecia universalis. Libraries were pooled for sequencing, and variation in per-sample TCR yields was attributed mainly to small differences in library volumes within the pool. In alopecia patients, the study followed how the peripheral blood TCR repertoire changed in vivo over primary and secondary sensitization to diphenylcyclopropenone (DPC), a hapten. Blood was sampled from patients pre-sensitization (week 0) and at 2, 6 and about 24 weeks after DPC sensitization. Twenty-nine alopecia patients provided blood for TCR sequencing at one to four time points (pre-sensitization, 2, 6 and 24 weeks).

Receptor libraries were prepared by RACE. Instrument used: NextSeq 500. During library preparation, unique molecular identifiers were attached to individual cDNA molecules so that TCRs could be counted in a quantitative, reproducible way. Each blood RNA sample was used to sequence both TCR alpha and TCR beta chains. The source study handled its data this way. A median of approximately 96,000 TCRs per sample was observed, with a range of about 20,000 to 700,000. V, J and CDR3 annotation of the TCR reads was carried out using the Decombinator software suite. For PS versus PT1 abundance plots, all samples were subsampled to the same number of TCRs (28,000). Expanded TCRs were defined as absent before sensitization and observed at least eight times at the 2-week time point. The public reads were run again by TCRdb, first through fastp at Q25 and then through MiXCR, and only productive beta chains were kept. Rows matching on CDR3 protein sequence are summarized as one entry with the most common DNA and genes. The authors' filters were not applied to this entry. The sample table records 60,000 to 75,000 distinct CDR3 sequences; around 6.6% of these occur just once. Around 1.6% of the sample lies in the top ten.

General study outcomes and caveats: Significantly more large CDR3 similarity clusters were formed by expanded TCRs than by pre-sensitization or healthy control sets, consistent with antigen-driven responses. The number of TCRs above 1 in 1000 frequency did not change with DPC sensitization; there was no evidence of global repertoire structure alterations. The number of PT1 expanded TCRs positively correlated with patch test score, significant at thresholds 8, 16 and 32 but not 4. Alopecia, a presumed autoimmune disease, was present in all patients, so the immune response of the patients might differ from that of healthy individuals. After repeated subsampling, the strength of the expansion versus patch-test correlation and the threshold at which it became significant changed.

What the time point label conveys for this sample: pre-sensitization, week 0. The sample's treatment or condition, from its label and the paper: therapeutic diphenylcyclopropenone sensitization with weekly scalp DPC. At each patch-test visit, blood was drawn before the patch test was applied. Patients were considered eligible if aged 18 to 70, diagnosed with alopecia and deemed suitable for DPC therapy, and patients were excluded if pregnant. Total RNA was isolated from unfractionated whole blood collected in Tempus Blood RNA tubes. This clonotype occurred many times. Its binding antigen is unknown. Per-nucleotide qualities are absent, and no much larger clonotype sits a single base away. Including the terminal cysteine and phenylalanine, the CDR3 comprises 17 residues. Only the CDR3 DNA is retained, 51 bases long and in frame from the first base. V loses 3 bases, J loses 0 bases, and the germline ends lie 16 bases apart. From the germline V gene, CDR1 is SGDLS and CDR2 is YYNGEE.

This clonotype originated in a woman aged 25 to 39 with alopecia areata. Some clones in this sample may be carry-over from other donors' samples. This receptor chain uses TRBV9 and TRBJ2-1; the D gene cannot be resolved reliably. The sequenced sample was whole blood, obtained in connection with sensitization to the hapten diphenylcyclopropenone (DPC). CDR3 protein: CASSGTGPYSSYNEQFF. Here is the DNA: TGTGCCAGCAGCGGTACTGGGCCCTATAGCTCCTACAATGAGCAGTTCTTC.